Below, one T cell receptor beta chain is given with its context. The RNA, about 0.5 to 1 ug, was put through reverse transcription using random hexamers. An immunoSEQ multiplex PCR amplified TCR beta CDR3 over 54 Vbeta and 13 Jbeta. TCRdb re-called the immunoSEQ multiplex PCR reads with MiXCR, one entry per CDR3 protein. In the table there are 95,000 to 150,000 distinct CDR3 sequences, 96% of which are singletons. The data were taken from a study of CD8 T cells in Susac syndrome. The overall study: Sequencing included Susac syndrome patients, roughly six of them with active disease and under 10 in remission.

The CDR3 runs 13 residues. The V gene lost 7 bases and the J gene lost 7 bases, with 14 bases spanning the gap. Sequencing targeted TCR beta in blood CD8+ and CD4+ T cells. Each Susac syndrome patient had definite or probable disease by recently defined criteria. The sample consisted of CD4+ T cells from PBMCs. This rearrangement joins TRBV12-3 or TRBV12-4 to TRBJ2-1; D is undetermined. The clonotype was recovered from a human donor with Susac syndrome. CDR3 in DNA: TGTGCCAGCACTTCCCTGTTGGGAAATGAGCAGTTCTTC. Translated: CASTSLLGNEQFF.